The TCR beta chain described here comes from a study of blood T cell repertoires in COVID-19. This CDR3 spans 16 amino acids. Germline loops: CDR1 SGHRS, CDR2 YFSETQ. The junction had 2 bases not matched to a gene; V was cut back by 1 base and J by 0 bases. Sequencing used immunoSEQ multiplex PCR; TCRdb keeps in-frame clones, though not all of them. In the table there are fewer than 40,000 clones, around 85% of which are singletons. The sample was peripheral blood. The receptor was isolated from a woman older than 75 with active or convalescent COVID-19. The chain uses TRBV5-1 and TRBJ2-4; 9 positions match TRBD1. CDR3 bases: TGCGCCAGCAGCTTGTTACAGGGGGCAGCCAAAAACATTCAGTACTTC. It encodes CASSLLQGAAKNIQYF.